The 16 T cell receptor beta chains in this list originate from one sample, sequenced in a study of T cells in Graves' hyperthyroidism and ophthalmopathy. Amplified TCR beta CDR3 regions derived from RNA transcripts. The primer set for the first-round RT-PCR of the TCR CDR3 was HTBI. In TCRdb, the multiplex PCR reads were re-called with MiXCR into one record per CDR3 protein. The sample yields 490,000 or so distinct CDR3 sequences, more than 15% seen once. Sequencing input: blood. All receptors come from a young woman with Graves' ophthalmopathy.

This clonotype was observed many times. The gene calls are TRBV20-1 and TRBJ2-7, with D perhaps matching TRBD1 or TRBD2 (5 bases each). The V end was cut by 3 bases, the J end by 3 bases, with 18 bases between. Germline assignment: CDR1 DFQATT and CDR2 SNEGSKA (reference sequence). CDR3 length equals 15 residues. CDR3 DNA sequence: TGCAGTGCTAGTCCCCCGGAGGAGACAGTCTACGAGCAGTACTTC. Amino acid sequence: CSASPPEETVYEQYF.

V is TRBV30 and J is TRBJ1-5, with D possibly TRBD1 on 5 matching bases. Per germline, CDR1 GTSNPN and CDR2 SVGIG (reference sequence). V was clipped by 3 bases and J by 5 bases, with 11 bases between them. The CDR3 runs to 13 residues. In DNA form, the CDR3 reads TGTGCCTGGAGCGCAGGGTGGGATCAGCCCCAGCATTTT. It codes for CAWSAGWDQPQHF.

The V call is TRBV25-1, the J call TRBJ2-7, with D maybe TRBD2 (5 bases). The V gene lost 7 bases and the J gene lost 3 bases, with 22 bases spanning the gap. Per germline, CDR1 MGHDK and CDR2 SYGVNS. The CDR3 is 16 residues long. The CDR3 protein is CASTRETGWADYEQYF. The CDR3 region has the DNA TGTGCCAGCACCAGAGAGACGGGGTGGGCCGACTACGAGCAGTACTTC.

The table lists this clonotype with a few counts. The chain is built from TRBV5-8 and TRBJ1-1, with D uncertain. Germline V gene data show CDR1 as SGHTS and CDR2 as YDEGEE. The V and J ends lost 1 base and 0 bases respectively, with 13 bases between them. The CDR3 loop spans 16 amino acids. The CDR3 DNA follows: TGTGCCAGCAGCTTGATAGTGTCAGGATTGAACACTGAAGCTTTCTTT. Amino acid sequence: CASSLIVSGLNTEAFF.

This clonotype was detected ten times or more. This chain joins TRBV3-1 and TRBJ2-7; D ambiguous. The germline V gene has CDR1 LGHDT and CDR2 YNNKEL (reference sequence). V was cut by 0 bases and J by 6 bases, with 6 bases left in between. The length of the CDR3 is 12 residues. CDR3 protein: CASSQDRVEQYF. DNA of the CDR3: TGTGCCAGCAGCCAAGATAGGGTCGAGCAGTACTTC.

The V gene is TRBV30, the J gene TRBJ2-1; 10 nucleotides align to TRBD2. The CDR3 extends over 14 amino acids. The ends lost 8 bases at V and 4 bases at J; junction bases unmatched: 8. CDR1 and CDR2 from the germline V gene are GTSNPN and SVGIG (reference sequence). The CDR3 DNA reads as TGTGCCGGTGGAGGGACTAGCGTTTACAATGAGCAGTTCTTC. Its protein is CAGGGTSVYNEQFF.

Ten or more counts support this clonotype. The V call is TRBV12-3 or TRBV12-4, the J call TRBJ2-7, with 8 positions matching TRBD1. This CDR3 contains 15 residues. The junction had 9 bases not matched to a gene; V was cut back by 4 bases and J by 4 bases. DNA for the CDR3: TGTGCCAGCAGTTCTCCGGGACAGGACCGATACGAGCAGTACTTC. It yields the protein CASSSPGQDRYEQYF.

V gene TRBV9 combines with J gene TRBJ2-2; 8 bases agree with TRBD2. This CDR3 has 16 residues. V was pared by 4 bases and J by 7 bases, with 12 bases of the junction left unmatched. The V gene's germline CDR1 is SGDLS and CDR2 YYNGEE. The CDR3 coding sequence is TGTGCCAGCAGCCCATCCCAGCGGGGGCTGGGCGGGGAGCTGTTTTTT. Its protein is CASSPSQRGLGGELFF.

This clonotype came up many times. The V and J genes are TRBV30 and TRBJ2-7; D not resolved. Germline-derived CDR1 and CDR2 are GTSNPN and SVGIG (reference sequence). CDR3 size: 12 residues. Trimming cost V 2 bases and J 0 bases, with 5 bases left between them. CDR3 DNA sequence: TGTGCCTGGAGTACGATCTCCTACGAGCAGTACTTC. Translating it yields CAWSTISYEQYF.

Remarks on this clonotype: At one boundary the junction diverges from the germline segment, which might be a read error. The chain links TRBV6-2 or TRBV6-3 to TRBJ2-3; D is possibly TRBD2 (6 bases). The germline gives CDR1 MNHEY, CDR2 SVGEGT. CDR3 size: 16 residues. The CDR3 nucleotides read TGTGCCACCAGCAGAGTTGGAGGGGTTCGCACAAATACGCAGTATTTT. Translating gives CATSRVGGVRTNTQYF.

This clonotype showed up many times. The V and J genes are TRBV30 and TRBJ2-5; D assignment may be TRBD1 or TRBD2 (5 bases each). The CDR3 consists of 12 residues. V lost 1 base, J lost 11 bases, and 14 bases lay in between. Germline-derived CDR1 and CDR2 are GTSNPN and SVGIG (reference sequence). CDR3 protein: CAWSGTGTIQYF. The CDR3 bases are TGTGCCTGGAGTGGTACCGGGACGATTCAGTACTTC.

Many counts were recorded for this clonotype. This chain joins TRBV5-1 and TRBJ2-7; 8 nucleotides agree with TRBD1. CDR1 is SGHRS, CDR2 YFSETQ, per germline. The CDR3 covers 14 residues. J gave up 5 bases and V 4 bases, and 8 bases lay outside the gene matches. This chain's CDR3 is CASSPGRGQDEQYF. DNA of the CDR3: TGCGCCAGCAGCCCTGGCAGGGGGCAGGACGAGCAGTACTTC.

The rearrangement uses TRBV4-2 and TRBJ2-3; D possibly corresponds to TRBD2 (5 bases). V was cut by 0 bases and J by 4 bases, with 8 bases left in between. Germline loops: CDR1 LGHNA, CDR2 YNFKEQ. The CDR3 sequence is 14 residues long. The CDR3 loop is CASSQDRDPDTQYF. In DNA form, the CDR3 reads TGTGCCAGCAGCCAAGACCGGGATCCAGATACGCAGTATTTT.

This clonotype was detected a few times. This rearrangement joins TRBV5-6 to TRBJ2-4; D tentatively fits TRBD1 or TRBD2 (5 bases each). This CDR3 contains 14 residues. Between the trimmed V and J ends, which lost 5 bases and 5 bases, there was a span of 14 bases. CDR1 SGHDT and CDR2 YYEEEE come from the germline V gene. The CDR3 is CASSLRDGENIQYF. CDR3 sequence (DNA): TGTGCCAGCAGTCTACGGGACGGCGAAAACATTCAGTACTTC.

This clonotype was counted only a few times. This chain uses TRBV9 with TRBJ1-5; D may be TRBD1 (6 bases). The CDR3 contains 15 residues. Germline CDR1 is SGDLS and CDR2 is YYNGEE. V was trimmed by 3 bases and J by 7 bases, leaving 17 bases between them. The CDR3 is CASSGGRGDGQPQHF. The CDR3 coding sequence is TGTGCCAGCAGCGGGGGCAGGGGAGACGGGCAGCCCCAGCATTTT.

The chain joins TRBV15 to TRBJ2-7, with 9 bases aligning to TRBD1. V lost 5 bases and J lost 0; bases outside the gene matches: 8. CDR3 length: 16 residues. From germline, CDR1 is LNHNV and CDR2 YYDKDF (reference sequence). The CDR3: CATSGGTGRDSYEQYF. The CDR3 nucleotides are TGTGCCACCAGCGGTGGGACAGGGAGGGACTCCTACGAGCAGTACTTC.